This T cell receptor beta chain was identified during a study of cytomegalovirus exposure and HLA in healthy donors (TCRdb year 2017). Notes on the research overall: An earlier analysis of roughly 500 of the donors reported over 250 Gb of sequence data and 95 million to 130 million unique TCR beta sequences obtained from about 179 million T cells. Roughly 300 gigabases of sequencing data and roughly 80 million unique TCR sequences made up an early release that covered under 750 HLA-typed donors. Of the roughly 410 genotyped donors, 65% to 90% were placed in the genetic ancestry cluster associated with self-reported Caucasian donors. The aim of the study was to test whether cataloging public T cell receptors could identify signatures of past pathogen exposure. Using immunosequencing, the study profiled T cell repertoires from approximately 700 subjects and related those repertoires to cytomegalovirus serostatus. A separate validation cohort of 100 to 150 different subjects was used in addition to the roughly 670-subject first cohort. The study combined high-throughput TCR immunosequencing, statistical association of individual TCRs with disease status, and machine learning to predict cytomegalovirus infection status. To study patterns of TCR occurrence, a later analysis re-analyzed previously published TCR beta repertoires from around 660 donors and added high-resolution HLA genotyping. Rather than drawing on any new phenotypic data, the later analysis identified candidate immune exposures from TCR beta sequences and the way those sequences occurred across donors. In an earlier analysis of 550 to 700 of the donors, high-throughput TCR beta sequencing was used to judge whether each TCR beta V gene segment behaved as functional or pseudogenic. Donor age, sex, ethnicity and CMV serostatus were compiled alongside the repertoire data. A later genetic analysis used genome-wide SNP genotypes for about 55% of the 666 donors, treating that subset as a discovery cohort. Every repertoire in the discovery cohort had been generated on one and the same sequencing platform. HLA typing included class I and class II loci at four-digit resolution. The number of donors typed differed by locus, with roughly 629-640 for A, B, C, DRB1 and DQB1, about 500 for DQA1, 600 to 610 for DPA1, and some 440 for DPB1. Four or five DR-DQ haplotypes were handled as single units for association and clustering, since linkage in the cohort was strong. Among around 400 genotyped donors of the cohort, an average of approximately 230,000 unique TCR beta nucleotide sequences were sequenced per donor, around a sixth of them non-productive. Overall study outcomes, separate from this receptor: Linkage disequilibrium might explain the correlated functional status among segregating V segments, but an unknown experimental factor could not be excluded. While some public TCRs were present in many individuals, most TCR sequences turned up only very rarely across donors. A later analysis found that most CMV-associated TCR beta chains appeared HLA-restricted, with HLA associations seemingly driven largely by CMV exposure. At a false discovery rate of 0.05, a later analysis linked around 17,000 TCR beta sequences to specific HLA alleles. Because HLA typing was missing for some donors at each locus, association tests included only the typed subset. In the study, some 160 TCR beta chains were listed as associated with cytomegalovirus. In this cohort, only TCR beta chains were sequenced, and detectable features were limited by the absence of alpha or paired-chain data. In vitro tests confirmed that a few of the cytomegalovirus-associated TCR beta chains recognize cytomegalovirus antigens. According to a later genetic analysis, donors in an Asian-associated ancestry cluster had fewer N-insertions in productive TCRs than the approximately 670-donor mean. Immune exposure information for the cohort was limited to CMV serostatus. When HLA alleles, especially DR and DQ, strongly co-occurred, attributing TCR associations to individual alleles was difficult. The 87-base-pair reads could not distinguish some IMGT-functional V segments, including TRBV6-2 and TRBV6-3, so those segments were excluded. A cluster of highly shared sequence variants was judged likely to represent a technical artifact of the sequencing pipeline. In a later analysis, the rate of TCR association differed among HLA loci, with DRB1 alleles having the most associated TCRs and HLA-C alleles having the fewest. In a later analysis, HLA-associated TCR beta chains were found to be more clonally expanded and to have lower generation probabilities than equally common non-associated chains. In a later genetic analysis, a missense DCLRE1C variant was associated with V-gene and J-gene trimming of TCR beta chains, and the association was replicated in an independent cohort. A further reported finding was that TCR beta sequences accurately predicted the HLA-A and HLA-B alleles for most subjects in the first cohort. The earlier analysis of a few hundred of the donors excluded 15 to 20 rarely observed V segments, including chromosome 9 orphons, because counts were too low. Broadly in line with IMGT annotations, most TCR beta V segments showed up in productive rearrangements about 87% or about 30% of the time in an earlier analysis of around 600 of the donors. Cytomegalovirus status was reported to be diagnosed by the classifier with high specificity and sensitivity in both the original and validation cohorts. According to a later analysis, parvovirus B19, influenza, CMV and Epstein-Barr virus appeared linked to several top co-occurrence clusters. It was suggested by the authors that the approach could potentially be generalized to other disease states and immunological phenotypes. The presence/absence analyses assumed that sequencing depth was roughly uniform across donors, and that assumption may not be true.

In total, roughly 710 healthy bone marrow donors made up the cohort. At the time of sampling, every cohort member was nominally healthy, though immune exposures that went unrecorded were likely present. The donor tested CMV seropositive and was one of the 289 seropositive cohort members. A peripheral blood sample was provided by each donor, and peripheral blood mononuclear cells were used for TCR beta sequencing. The Qiagen DNeasy Blood Extraction Kit was used to extract genomic DNA from the blood cell samples. The CDR3, from cysteine to phenylalanine, totals 13 residues. Only the CDR3 part of the read is kept: 39 bases, read in frame from the first base. Based on the germline V gene, the CDR1 and CDR2 sequences are SGHVS and FQNEAQ. The V and J ends are trimmed by 5 bases and 5 bases, leaving 11 bases between them. Points on this clone: The specificity of this receptor is unknown. It has no much larger one-base neighbor in the sample; base qualities were not kept.

Library generation was performed with the immunoSEQ multiplex PCR assay. A mixture of 60 forward primers for TCR Vbeta segments and 13 reverse primers for TCR Jbeta segments was used in the multiplex PCR. A multiplex PCR assay on genomic DNA amplified the CDR3 region of rearranged TCR beta genes. The Illumina HiSeq System was used to sequence the amplified TCR beta libraries as 87-base-pair reads. Regarding the original processing steps: In a later analysis, some 80 million unique TCR beta chains were counted across the 690 or so repertoires, and around 10 million of these chains were shared by at least two donors. Raw reads were error-corrected and collapsed into unique sequences by a nearest-neighbor algorithm in which closely related sequences were merged to remove PCR and sequencing errors. Alignment of CDR3 sequences to IMGT reference sequences was used to assign V, D and J gene segments. For a sequence to be retained, at least a six-nucleotide match to both a V gene segment and a J gene segment was required. Rearrangements were called productive when the CDR3 lacked stop codons and stayed in frame with V and J; all others were non-productive. Following IMGT convention, CDR3 was defined as the stretch from the second conserved V-encoded cysteine up to the conserved J-encoded phenylalanine. Sequences without an unambiguous match to a single V gene segment were excluded from the earlier analysis of a few hundred of the donors. In an earlier analysis of roughly 500 of the donors, V segments were called functional above 56.7% productive rearrangements and were called segregating when the between-donor standard deviation exceeded 5%. To diagnose cytomegalovirus status from the catalog of TCR beta chain sequences, a statistical classification framework was built. V and J gene assignment, in a later analysis, came from comparing TCR nucleotide sequences with IMGT/GENE-DB human TR gene sequences. The TCRdist pipeline was used in a later analysis to assign CDR3 sequences and most-parsimonious VDJ recombination scenarios. A later analysis defined each TCR beta chain by its CDR3 amino acid sequence plus V-gene family, and excluded reads lacking a unique V-gene family. As a way to deal with suspected cross-contamination and a sequencing artifact, a later analysis dropped 500 to 700 nucleotide sequences that were highly shared and had low generation probability. A later analysis calculated a clonal expansion index for each public chain from normalized within-repertoire ranks of inferred template counts. Generation probabilities in a later analysis came from a VDJ recombination model fitted to out-of-frame rearrangements, and those results were checked against IGoR. Hypergeometric tests were used in a later analysis to score TCR-TCR, TCR-HLA and TCR-CMV co-occurrence, with a repertoire-size bias correction applied to the TCR pairs. In a later analysis, false discovery rates were estimated by permuting HLA or CMV assignments 20 times. A later analysis grouped co-occurring TCRs with DBSCAN, adding TCRdist sequence similarity when clustering within HLA-allele-positive subsets. Repertoires with fewer than 30,000 or more than 120,000 public chains, plus five repertoires with anomalous nucleotide sharing, were excluded from co-occurrence clustering. TCRdb obtained this table from immuneACCESS and retained in-frame rearrangements with V and J assigned. These tables miss some clones; where compared with another copy, unresolved V genes account for less than half of the shortfall, and the remainder is unexplained. V and J calls and clone size are as listed in that table; D and trimming were resolved from the DNA. The sample table contains fewer than 200,000 clones; only one count was recorded for about 81% of them. The top ten constitute 1.5% of the sample.

Sequenced sample: PBMCs. Recombination connected TRBV7-8 to TRBJ2-3; too little of a D gene remains to name it. The clonotype originates from a girl under 18 in good health and CMV-seropositive. For the CDR3, the sequence is CASSHEVGDTQYF. The sequenced DNA is TGTGCCAGCAGCCACGAAGTCGGAGATACGCAGTATTTT.